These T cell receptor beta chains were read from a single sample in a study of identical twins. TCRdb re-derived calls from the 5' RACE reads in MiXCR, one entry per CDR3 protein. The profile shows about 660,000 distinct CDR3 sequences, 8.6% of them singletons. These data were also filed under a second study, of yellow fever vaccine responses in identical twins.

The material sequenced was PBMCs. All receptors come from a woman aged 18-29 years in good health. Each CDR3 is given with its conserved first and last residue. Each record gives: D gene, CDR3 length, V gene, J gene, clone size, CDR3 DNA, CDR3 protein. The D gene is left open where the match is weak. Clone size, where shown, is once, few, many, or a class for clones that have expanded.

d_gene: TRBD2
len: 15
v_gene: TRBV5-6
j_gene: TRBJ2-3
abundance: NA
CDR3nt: TGTGCCAGCAGTCTTGGGGAGCGGGACACAGATACGCAGTATTTT
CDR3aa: CASSLGERDTDTQYF

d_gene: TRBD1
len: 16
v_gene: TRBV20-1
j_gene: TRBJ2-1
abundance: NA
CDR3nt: TGCAGTGCTAGAAAGCCAGGGACAGGGGTCTACAATGAGCAGTTCTTC
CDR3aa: CSARKPGTGVYNEQFF

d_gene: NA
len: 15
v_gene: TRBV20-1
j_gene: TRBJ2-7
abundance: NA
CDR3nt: TGCAGTGCTAGTCCTCGACAGGACCTAACCTACGAGCAGTACTTC
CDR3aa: CSASPRQDLTYEQYF

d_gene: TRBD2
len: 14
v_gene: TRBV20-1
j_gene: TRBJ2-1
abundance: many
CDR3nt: TGCAGTGCTCGCCACGGGGGGGATCACAATGAGCAGTTCTTC
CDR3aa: CSARHGGDHNEQFF

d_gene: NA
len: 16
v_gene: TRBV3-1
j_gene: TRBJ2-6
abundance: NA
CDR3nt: TGTGCCAGCAGCTCCAGGGGCCCCAGCGGGGCCAACGTCCTGACTTTC
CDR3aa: CASSSRGPSGANVLTF

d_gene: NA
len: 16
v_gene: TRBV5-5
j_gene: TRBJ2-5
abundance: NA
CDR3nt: TGTGCCAGCAGCTTGGAGGGGGGAATTCGTCAAGAGACCCAGTACTTC
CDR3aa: CASSLEGGIRQETQYF

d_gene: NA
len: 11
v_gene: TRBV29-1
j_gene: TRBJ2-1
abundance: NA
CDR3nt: TGCAGCGTTGGGAAATACAATGAGCAGTTCTTC
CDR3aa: CSVGKYNEQFF

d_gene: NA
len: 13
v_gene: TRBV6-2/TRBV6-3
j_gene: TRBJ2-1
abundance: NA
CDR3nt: TGTGCCAGCAAAAAAGGGGAATCCCTTGTGCAGTTCTTC
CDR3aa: CASKKGESLVQFF

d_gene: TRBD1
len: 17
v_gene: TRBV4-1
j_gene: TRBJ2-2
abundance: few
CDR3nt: TGCGCCAGCAGCCACCCGGACAGGGGCCCGAACACCGGGGAGCTGTTTTTT
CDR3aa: CASSHPDRGPNTGELFF

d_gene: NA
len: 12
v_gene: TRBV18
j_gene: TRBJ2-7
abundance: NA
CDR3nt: TGTGCCAGCTCCTCCGACAGCGACGAGCAGTACTTC
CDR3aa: CASSSDSDEQYF

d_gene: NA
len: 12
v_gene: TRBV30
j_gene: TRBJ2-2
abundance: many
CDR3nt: TGTGCCCACTACCCGAACACCGGGGAGCTGTTTTTT
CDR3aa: CAHYPNTGELFF

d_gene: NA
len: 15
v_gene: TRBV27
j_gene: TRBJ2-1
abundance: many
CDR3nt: TGTGCCAGCAGTCTCGACATAGGACACTACAATGAGCAGTTCTTC
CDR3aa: CASSLDIGHYNEQFF

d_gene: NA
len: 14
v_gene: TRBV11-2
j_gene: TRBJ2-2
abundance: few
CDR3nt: TGTGCCAGCAGCTCTGGGACCGGCCCCGGGGAGCTGTTTTTT
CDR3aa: CASSSGTGPGELFF

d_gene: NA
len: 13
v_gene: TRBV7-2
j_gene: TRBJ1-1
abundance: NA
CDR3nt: TGTGCCAGCAGCTTACGGGGGTCCTTGGATGCTTTCTTT
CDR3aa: CASSLRGSLDAFF

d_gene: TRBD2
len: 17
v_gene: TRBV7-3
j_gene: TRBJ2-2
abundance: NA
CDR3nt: TGTGCCAGCAGCCTTCTCCCCGGGGGGATGAACACCGGGGAGCTGTTTTTT
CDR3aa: CASSLLPGGMNTGELFF

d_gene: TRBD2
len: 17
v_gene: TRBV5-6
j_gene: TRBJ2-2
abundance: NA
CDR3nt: TGTGCCAGCAGCCGGATGGGGCAGCGGGATTACACCGGGGAGCTGTTTTTT
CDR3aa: CASSRMGQRDYTGELFF

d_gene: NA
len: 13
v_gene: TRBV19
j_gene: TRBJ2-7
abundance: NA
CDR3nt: TGTGCCAGTAGTATCGGACCATCCTACGAGCAGTACTTC
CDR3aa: CASSIGPSYEQYF

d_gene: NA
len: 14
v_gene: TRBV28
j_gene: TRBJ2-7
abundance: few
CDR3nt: TGTGCCAGCAGCCCCCCCGGGGGACCCTACGAGCAGTACTTC
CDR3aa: CASSPPGGPYEQYF

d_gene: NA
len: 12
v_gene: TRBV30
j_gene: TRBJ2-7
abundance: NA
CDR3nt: TGTGCCTGGGAAGGACAGCCCTACGAGCAGTACTTC
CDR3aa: CAWEGQPYEQYF

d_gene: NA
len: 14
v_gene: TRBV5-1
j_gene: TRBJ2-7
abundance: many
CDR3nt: TGCGCCAGCAGCTTGGCGGGGCAGTCCTACGAGCAGTACTTC
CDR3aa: CASSLAGQSYEQYF

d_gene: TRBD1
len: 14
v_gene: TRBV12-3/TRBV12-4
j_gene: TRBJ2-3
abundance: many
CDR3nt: TGTGCCAGCAGCTTAACAGGGGAAGGAGATACGCAGTATTTT
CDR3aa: CASSLTGEGDTQYF

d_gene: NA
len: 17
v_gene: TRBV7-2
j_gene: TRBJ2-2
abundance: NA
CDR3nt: TGTGCCAGCAGAACACCGTGGGGGGCGGAGGACACCGGGGAGCTGTTTTTT
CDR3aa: CASRTPWGAEDTGELFF

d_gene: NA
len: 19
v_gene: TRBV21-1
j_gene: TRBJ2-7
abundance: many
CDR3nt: TGTGCCAGCAGCAAAGAATTGAGCCCCGGGACAGGGGAGCCCTACGAGCAGTACTTC
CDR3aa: CASSKELSPGTGEPYEQYF

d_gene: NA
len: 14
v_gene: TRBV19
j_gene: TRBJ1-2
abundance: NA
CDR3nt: TGTGCCAGTAGTCCAGGTACAGGAATCTATGGCTACACCTTC
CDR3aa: CASSPGTGIYGYTF

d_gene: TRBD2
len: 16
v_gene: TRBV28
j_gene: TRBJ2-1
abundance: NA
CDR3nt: TGTGCCAGCAGTGAATTGGGGGGGAGCTCCTACAATGAGCAGTTCTTC
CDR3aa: CASSELGGSSYNEQFF

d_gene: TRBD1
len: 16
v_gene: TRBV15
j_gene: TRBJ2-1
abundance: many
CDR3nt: TGTGCCACCAGCAGATCCCGGACAGGCTCCTACAATGAGCAGTTCTTC
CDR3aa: CATSRSRTGSYNEQFF

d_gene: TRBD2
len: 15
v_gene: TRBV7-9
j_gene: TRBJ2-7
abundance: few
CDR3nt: TGTGCCAGCAGCTCTCTTAGCGGGAAGGCCTACGAGCAGTACTTC
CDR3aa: CASSSLSGKAYEQYF

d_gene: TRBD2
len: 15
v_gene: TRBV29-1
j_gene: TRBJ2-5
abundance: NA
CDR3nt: TGCAGCGTTGAAGTTGACGGGAGGTTCAGGGAGACCCAGTACTTC
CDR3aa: CSVEVDGRFRETQYF

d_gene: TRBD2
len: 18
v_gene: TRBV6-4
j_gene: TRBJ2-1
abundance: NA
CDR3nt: TGTGCCAGCAGTGACTCCGGGCTTGGTAGGGAGGGCTACAATGAGCAGTTCTTC
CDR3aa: CASSDSGLGREGYNEQFF

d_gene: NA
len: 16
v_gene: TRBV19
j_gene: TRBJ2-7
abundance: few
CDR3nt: TGTGCCAGTAGTATAGCTACCAGGACAGAGGGGTACGAGCAGTACTTC
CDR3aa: CASSIATRTEGYEQYF

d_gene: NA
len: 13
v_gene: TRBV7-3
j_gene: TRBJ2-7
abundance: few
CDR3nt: TGTGCCAGCAGCCGGAATCAGCTAGCCGAGCAGTACTTC
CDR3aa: CASSRNQLAEQYF

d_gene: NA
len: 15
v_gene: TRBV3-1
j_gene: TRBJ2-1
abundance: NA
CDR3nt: TGTGCCAGCAGCCAATGGGGGGGCTCAAACAATGAGCAGTTCTTC
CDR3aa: CASSQWGGSNNEQFF

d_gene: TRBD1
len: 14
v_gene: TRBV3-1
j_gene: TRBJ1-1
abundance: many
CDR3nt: TGTGCCAGCAGCCAAGAGGGAGACAGGGTTGAAGCTTTCTTT
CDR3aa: CASSQEGDRVEAFF

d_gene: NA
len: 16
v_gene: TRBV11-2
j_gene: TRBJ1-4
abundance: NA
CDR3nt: TGTGCCAGCAGCTTAGATCTCGGGGATGGGGGTGAAAAACTGTTTTTT
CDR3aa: CASSLDLGDGGEKLFF

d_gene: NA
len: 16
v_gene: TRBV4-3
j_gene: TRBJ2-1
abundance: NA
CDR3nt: TGCGCCAGCAGTGAGGAACAGCGGCTTCTCTACAATGAGCAGTTCTTC
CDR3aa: CASSEEQRLLYNEQFF

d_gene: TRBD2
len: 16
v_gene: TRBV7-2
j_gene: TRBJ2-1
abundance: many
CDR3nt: TGTGCCAGCAGCTCTAGCGGGGGGAGCTCCTACAATGAGCAGTTCTTC
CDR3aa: CASSSSGGSSYNEQFF

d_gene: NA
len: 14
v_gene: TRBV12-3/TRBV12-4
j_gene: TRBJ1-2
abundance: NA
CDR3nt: TGTGCCAGCAGTTTGTCTGCGACGAACTATGGCTACACCTTC
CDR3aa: CASSLSATNYGYTF

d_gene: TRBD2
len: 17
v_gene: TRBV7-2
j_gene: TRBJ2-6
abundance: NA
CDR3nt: TGTGCCAGCAGCAAGGGACTAGCGGGAACCGGGGCCAACGTCCTGACTTTC
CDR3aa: CASSKGLAGTGANVLTF

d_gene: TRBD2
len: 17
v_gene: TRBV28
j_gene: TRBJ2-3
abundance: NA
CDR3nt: TGTGCCAGCAGTGCCCCCGGGGTAGCGGGAGAATATGATACGCAGTATTTT
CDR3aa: CASSAPGVAGEYDTQYF

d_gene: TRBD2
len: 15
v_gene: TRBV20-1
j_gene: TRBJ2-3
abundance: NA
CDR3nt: TGCAGTGCTAGCCCCAGCGGGGGGGCGGGAGATACGCAGTATTTT
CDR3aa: CSASPSGGAGDTQYF

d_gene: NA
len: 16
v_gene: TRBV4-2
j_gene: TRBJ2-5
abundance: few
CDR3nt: TGTGCCAGCAGTCCAAGAGTAGTATCGGGGCAAGAGACCCAGTACTTC
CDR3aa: CASSPRVVSGQETQYF

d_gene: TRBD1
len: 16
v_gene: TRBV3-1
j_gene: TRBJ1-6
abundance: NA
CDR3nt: TGTGCCAGCAGCCTTGGAGTCGGGACAGCTAATTCACCCCTCCACTTT
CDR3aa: CASSLGVGTANSPLHF

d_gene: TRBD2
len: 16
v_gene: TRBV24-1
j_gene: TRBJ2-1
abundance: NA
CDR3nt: TGTGCCACCAGTGATCAAATCGCGGGAGGGTACAATGAGCAGTTCTTC
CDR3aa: CATSDQIAGGYNEQFF

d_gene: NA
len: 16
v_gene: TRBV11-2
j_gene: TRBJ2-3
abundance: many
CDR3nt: TGTGCCAGCAGCTTAAAGATCGGGGGGCGCACAGATACGCAGTATTTT
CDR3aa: CASSLKIGGRTDTQYF

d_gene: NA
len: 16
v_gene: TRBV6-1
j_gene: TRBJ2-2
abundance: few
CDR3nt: TGTGCCAGCATCAAAGCTAAGCCCCCGAACACCGGGGAGCTGTTTTTT
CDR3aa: CASIKAKPPNTGELFF

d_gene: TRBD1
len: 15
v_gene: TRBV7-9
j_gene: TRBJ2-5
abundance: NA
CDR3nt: TGTGCCAGCAGCCCGAGACAGGGGGGACCAGAGACCCAGTACTTC
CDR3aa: CASSPRQGGPETQYF

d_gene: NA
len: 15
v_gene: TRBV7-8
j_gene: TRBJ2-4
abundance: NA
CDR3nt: TGTGCCAGCAGCTCGGTTCCCCAGTTAAAAAACATTCAGTACTTC
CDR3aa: CASSSVPQLKNIQYF

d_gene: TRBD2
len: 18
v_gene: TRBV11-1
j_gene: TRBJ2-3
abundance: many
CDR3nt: TGTGCCAGCAGCTTAAAGGGTGGGAGACTAGCGGTTCGGGATACGCAGTATTTT
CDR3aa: CASSLKGGRLAVRDTQYF